A selection of T cell receptor beta chains follows, all from one sample in a study of cytomegalovirus exposure and HLA in healthy donors. The repertoire was sequenced with immunoSEQ multiplex PCR; TCRdb's copy has only in-frame clones and lacks some. The data hold roughly 220,000 clones, with roughly four fifths observed a single time. The sequenced material came from PBMCs. The receptor source for this set is a woman aged 40 to 55 in good health and CMV-seronegative. Each CDR3 is given with its conserved first and last residue. The order of the fields is V gene, clone size, D gene, J gene, CDR3 DNA, CDR3 protein. The D gene is left open where the match is weak. Rows give clone size only sometimes, using once, few, many, or a class for an expanded clone.

TRBV5-5	-	-	TRBJ2-6	TGTGCCAGCAGCTTGTATCTTGGGGCCAACGTCCTGACTTTC	CASSLYLGANVLTF
TRBV28	few	-	TRBJ2-6	TGTGCCAGCAGTTTTTCAGGGACTGGGGCCAACGTCCTGACTTTC	CASSFSGTGANVLTF
TRBV7-6	-	-	TRBJ2-1	TGTGCCAGCAGCTTAGGGCCTCTCTCGGGGAATGAGCAGTTCTTC	CASSLGPLSGNEQFF
TRBV27	few	-	TRBJ1-2	TGTGCCAGCAGCCCAAAAACGGGTCCCAGAGCGTATGGCTACACCTTC	CASSPKTGPRAYGYTF
TRBV30	-	-	TRBJ1-1	TGTGCCTGCAGCATAACAGGGTACGACACTGAAGCTTTCTTT	CACSITGYDTEAFF
TRBV5-6	-	TRBD2	TRBJ2-2	TGTGCCAGCAGCTTGGGACTAGCGGGAGTCGGGGAGCTGTTTTTT	CASSLGLAGVGELFF
TRBV7-8	-	TRBD1	TRBJ2-7	TGTGCCAGCACCAAACCGGGACAGGGACGGTTCGAGCAGTACTTC	CASTKPGQGRFEQYF
TRBV7-9	-	TRBD1	TRBJ2-1	TGTGCCAGCAGCTTAACAGGGGCCTCCTACAATGAGCAGTTCTTC	CASSLTGASYNEQFF
TRBV7-8	-	-	TRBJ2-3	TGTGCCAGCAGCTCTCCATTTAGTAGCGGATTCGAAGATACGCAGTATTTT	CASSSPFSSGFEDTQYF
TRBV7-9	-	-	TRBJ2-3	TGTGCCAGCAGCTTAGTACTACGAGCTGGAGATACGCAGTATTTT	CASSLVLRAGDTQYF
TRBV6-6	few	-	TRBJ2-5	TGTGCCAGCAGGTTAAGCGGGCTGGGAGAGACCCAGTACTTC	CASRLSGLGETQYF
TRBV30	-	-	TRBJ2-1	TGTGCCTGGGTGCGGGGTGCGGGAAATGAGCAGTTCTTC	CAWVRGAGNEQFF
TRBV7-3	few	TRBD1	TRBJ2-5	TGTGCCAGCAGCCGGTATACAGGGGGCACACAAGAGACCCAGTACTTC	CASSRYTGGTQETQYF
TRBV27	-	TRBD2	TRBJ2-5	TGTGCCAGCAGTGGGACTAGCGGACAAGAGACCCAGTACTTC	CASSGTSGQETQYF
TRBV28	-	-	TRBJ2-7	TGTGCCAGCAGTTTGACACCACATTCCTCCTACGAGCAGTACTTC	CASSLTPHSSYEQYF
TRBV10-2	-	TRBD1	TRBJ2-1	TGCGCCAGCAGAAGAAGGGGGACAGGCCGAACCTACAATGAGCAGTTCTTC	CASRRRGTGRTYNEQFF
TRBV5-1	once	-	TRBJ2-5	TGCGCCAGCAGCCTAGACAGTAACCAAGAGACCCAGTACTTC	CASSLDSNQETQYF
TRBV1	-	-	TRBJ1-6	TGCACCAGCAGCCAATCTGCCTCGACAGGGGATGGGTCACCCCTCCACTTT	CTSSQSASTGDGSPLHF
TRBV19	-	-	TRBJ1-5	TGTGCCAGTAGTATACGGGTAGGTCAGCCCCAGCATTTT	CASSIRVGQPQHF
TRBV4-1	-	TRBD1	TRBJ2-1	TGCGCCAGCAGCGGTTCGACAGGGATCTACAATGAGCAGTTCTTC	CASSGSTGIYNEQFF
TRBV19	-	TRBD2	TRBJ2-7	TGTGCCAGTAGTTCAGAGGGCCTAGCGGGAGCTTTGTACGAGCAGTACTTC	CASSSEGLAGALYEQYF
TRBV4-1	-	TRBD2	TRBJ2-3	TGCGCCAGCAGCCGGACACTAGCGGGTCTCACAGATACGCAGTATTTT	CASSRTLAGLTDTQYF
TRBV27	once	-	TRBJ2-7	TGTGCCAGCAGTTTTGGGCCCCGGGGGACCTACGAGCAGTACTTC	CASSFGPRGTYEQYF
TRBV21-1	few	-	TRBJ2-7	TGTGCCAGCAGCAAATTAGCGGGAGGGCCCTACGAGCAGTACTTC	CASSKLAGGPYEQYF
TRBV5-1	-	-	TRBJ2-1	TGCGCCAGCAGGACTCCTTTCAATGAGCAGTTCTTC	CASRTPFNEQFF
TRBV6-1	-	-	TRBJ1-4	TGTGCCACTGGTCGGTACGGGGGGACTAATGAAAAACTGTTTTTT	CATGRYGGTNEKLFF
TRBV14	-	TRBD2	TRBJ2-5	TGTGCCAGCAGCCAAGATAGGGCGGCGGGAGGGCCCCCCAGAGAGACCCAGTACTTC	CASSQDRAAGGPPRETQYF
TRBV29-1	-	TRBD2	TRBJ2-7	TGCAGCGTTGAAGGGTTGGAGGGAGGGTTGTACGAGCAGTACTTC	CSVEGLEGGLYEQYF
TRBV5-1	-	TRBD2	TRBJ2-2	TGCGCCAGCAGCTTGGGCGGGAGCTTCACCGGGGAGCTGTTTTTT	CASSLGGSFTGELFF
TRBV5-6	-	TRBD1	TRBJ2-5	TGTGCCAGCAGCTTTTTGGACAGGAAAGAGACCCAGTACTTC	CASSFLDRKETQYF
TRBV7-3	-	TRBD1	TRBJ1-1	TGTGCCAGCAGCTCACAGGGACAGCTGAACACTGAAGCTTTCTTT	CASSSQGQLNTEAFF
TRBV28	few	-	TRBJ2-3	TGTGCCAGCAGTCCCGCGGTTGGTAGCGGATACACAGATACGCAGTATTTT	CASSPAVGSGYTDTQYF
TRBV7-9	-	TRBD1	TRBJ1-3	TGTGCCAGCAGCATACCGGGACAGGGGGCTCGAGGAAACACCATATATTTT	CASSIPGQGARGNTIYF
TRBV15	few	TRBD1	TRBJ2-7	TGTGCCACCAGCAGCGACAGGGTCAACGAGCAGTACTTC	CATSSDRVNEQYF
TRBV11-2	-	TRBD1	TRBJ2-1	TGTGCCAGCAGCTTAACAGGGGACCCGTTCTTC	CASSLTGDPFF
TRBV27	-	TRBD1	TRBJ2-7	TGTGCCAGCAGTTCACAGGGGCCCTACGAGCAGTACTTC	CASSSQGPYEQYF
TRBV28	-	TRBD1	TRBJ1-5	TGTGCCAGCAGTTCCGGGACAGGGCTTAATCAGCCCCAGCATTTT	CASSSGTGLNQPQHF
TRBV7-3	once	-	TRBJ2-1	TGTGCCAGCAGCTTAGGGACAGAGCAGTTCTTC	CASSLGTEQFF
TRBV4-1	-	-	TRBJ2-2	TGCGCCAGCAGCCAAGTTACTAGCTCATTCGGGGAGCTGTTTTTT	CASSQVTSSFGELFF
TRBV6-1	-	-	TRBJ2-7	TGTGCCAGCAGTGAACCCTTCCTCTCTATCGGGGAGCAGTACTTC	CASSEPFLSIGEQYF
TRBV6-5	few	TRBD1	TRBJ1-1	TGTGCCAGCAGTATAGACAGGGGGATCACTGAAGCTTTCTTT	CASSIDRGITEAFF